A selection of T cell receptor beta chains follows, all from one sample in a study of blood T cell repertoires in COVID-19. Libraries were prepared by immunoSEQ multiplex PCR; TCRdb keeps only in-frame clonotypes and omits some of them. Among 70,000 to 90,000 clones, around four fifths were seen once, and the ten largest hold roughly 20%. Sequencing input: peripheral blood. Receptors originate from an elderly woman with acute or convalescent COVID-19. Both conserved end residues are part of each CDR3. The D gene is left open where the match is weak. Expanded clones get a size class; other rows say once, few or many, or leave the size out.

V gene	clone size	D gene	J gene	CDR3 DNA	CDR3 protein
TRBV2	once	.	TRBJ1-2	TGTGCCAGCAGTGTTGACAGATCTGGCTACACCTTC	CASSVDRSGYTF
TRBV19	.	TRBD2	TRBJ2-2	TGTGCCAGTAGTAGACTAGCGGGGAACACCGGGGAGCTGTTTTTT	CASSRLAGNTGELFF
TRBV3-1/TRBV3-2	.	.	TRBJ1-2	TGTGCCAGCAGCGCTACGAGCGATAGTGGCTACACCTTC	CASSATSDSGYTF
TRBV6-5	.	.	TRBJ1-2	TGTGCCAGCAGTTACACCGCCTCCGGGGGTTCTGGCTACACCTTC	CASSYTASGGSGYTF
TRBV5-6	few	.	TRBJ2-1	TGTGCCAGCAGCTTGGGTCGGGTCGGAGAGCAGTTCTTC	CASSLGRVGEQFF
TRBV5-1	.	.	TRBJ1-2	TGCGCCAGCAGCTTGGGTCAGGGGAGCGATGGCTACACCTTC	CASSLGQGSDGYTF
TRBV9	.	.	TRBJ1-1	TGTGCCAGCAGCGAAATGGCGGAGGCCACTGAAGCTTTCTTT	CASSEMAEATEAFF
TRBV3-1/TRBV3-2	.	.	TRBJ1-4	TGTGCCAGCAGCCAGACCACATCGGGTGAAAAACTGTTTTTT	CASSQTTSGEKLFF
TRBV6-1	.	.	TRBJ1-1	TGTGCCAGCAGTGAATCCGGGGGGCTGGTAGCTTTCTTT	CASSESGGLVAFF
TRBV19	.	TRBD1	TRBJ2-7	TGTGCCACCATCGGACAGGGGGCAGGGGAGCAGTACTTC	CATIGQGAGEQYF
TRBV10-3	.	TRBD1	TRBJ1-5	TGTGCCATCAGTCCCGGGACAGGGATCAATCAGCCCCAGCATTTT	CAISPGTGINQPQHF
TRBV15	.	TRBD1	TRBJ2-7	TGTGCCACCAGCAGAACCCGGACAGGGAACTACGAGCAGTACTTC	CATSRTRTGNYEQYF
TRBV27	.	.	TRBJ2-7	TGTGCCAGCAGTCCCACACTGGGGCCCTACGAGCAGTACTTC	CASSPTLGPYEQYF
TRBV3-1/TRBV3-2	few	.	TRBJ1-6	TGTGCCAGCAGCCAAGCAGGGAATAATTCACCCCTCCACTTT	CASSQAGNNSPLHF
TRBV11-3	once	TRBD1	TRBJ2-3	TGTGCCAGCAGCGAAAGGGACAGGGGCACAGATACGCAGTATTTT	CASSERDRGTDTQYF
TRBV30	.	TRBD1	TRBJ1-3	TGTGCCTTGGGACAGGGCTCTGGAAACACCATATATTTT	CALGQGSGNTIYF
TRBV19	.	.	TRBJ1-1	TGTGCCAGTAGGGACTCGGTGAGAGCTGAAGCTTTCTTT	CASRDSVRAEAFF
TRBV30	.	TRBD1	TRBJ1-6	TGTGCCTGGAGGAAAACAGGGGAAGGTTCACCCCTCCACTTT	CAWRKTGEGSPLHF
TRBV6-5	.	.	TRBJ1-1	TGTGCCAGCACGGGAAACACTGAAGCTTTCTTT	CASTGNTEAFF
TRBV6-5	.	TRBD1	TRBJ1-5	TGTGCCAGCCGAACAGGGGGCAATCAGCCCCAGCATTTT	CASRTGGNQPQHF
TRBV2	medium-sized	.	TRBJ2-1	TGTGCCAGCAGGGGCGAAGCAGGGAACAATGAGCAGTTCTTC	CASRGEAGNNEQFF
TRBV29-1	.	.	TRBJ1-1	TGCAGCGCCCAGGGACAATTGAACACTGAAGCTTTCTTT	CSAQGQLNTEAFF
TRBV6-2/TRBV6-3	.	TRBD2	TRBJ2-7	TGTGCCAGCAGTCTAGCGGGAGACCTCTACGAGCAGTACTTC	CASSLAGDLYEQYF
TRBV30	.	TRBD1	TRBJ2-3	TGTGCCTGGAGTGTTGGGACAGGGGGTTCAGATACGCAGTATTTT	CAWSVGTGGSDTQYF
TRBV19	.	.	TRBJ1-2	TGTGCGTCGTGGGGCAATGGCTACACCTTC	CASWGNGYTF
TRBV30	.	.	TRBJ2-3	TGTGCCTGGAGTGCCTTCCACCGGGGTAGCACAGATACGCAGTATTTT	CAWSAFHRGSTDTQYF
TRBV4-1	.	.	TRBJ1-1	TGCGCCAGCAGCCAAGAGTTGGCGCGGACAAGAGCTTTCTTT	CASSQELARTRAFF
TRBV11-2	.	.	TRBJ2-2	TGTGCCAGCAGCGCCCGCCTAGAGAACACCGGGGAGCTGTTTTTT	CASSARLENTGELFF
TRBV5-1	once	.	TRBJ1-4	TGCGCCAGCGGACCGGGACACTTAAATGAAAAACTGTTTTTT	CASGPGHLNEKLFF
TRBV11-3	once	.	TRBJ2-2	TGTGCCAGCAGCTTGTCGGCTGACGAGGCCGGGGAGCTGTTTTTT	CASSLSADEAGELFF
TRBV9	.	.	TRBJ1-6	TGTGCCAGCAGCCCAGAGGCGAGCTCCTATAATTCACCCCTCCACTTT	CASSPEASSYNSPLHF
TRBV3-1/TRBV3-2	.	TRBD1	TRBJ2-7	TGTGCCAGCAGCCTGACCAGGGGGCCCACCTACGAGCAGTACTTC	CASSLTRGPTYEQYF
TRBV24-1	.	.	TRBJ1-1	TGTGCCACCAGTGATTCCCGGGGGATAGGCGCTGAAGCTTTCTTT	CATSDSRGIGAEAFF
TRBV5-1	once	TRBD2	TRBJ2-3	TGCGCCAGCAGCTTGGGGACTAGCGGGGGCTTGGATACGCAGTATTTT	CASSLGTSGGLDTQYF
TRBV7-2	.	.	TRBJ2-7	TGTGCCAGCAGCCTCGGGAGATCCTACGAGCAGTACTTC	CASSLGRSYEQYF
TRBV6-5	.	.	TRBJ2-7	TGTGCCAGCAGTTACCACGGGACTTATTCCTACGAGCAGTACTTC	CASSYHGTYSYEQYF
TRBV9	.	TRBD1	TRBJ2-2	TGTGCCAGCAGCGTTCAGGGACAGCCTAACACCGGGGAGCTGTTTTTT	CASSVQGQPNTGELFF
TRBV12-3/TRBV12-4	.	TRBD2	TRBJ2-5	TGTGCCAGCAGTCGACTAGCGGGAGAGACCCAGTACTTC	CASSRLAGETQYF